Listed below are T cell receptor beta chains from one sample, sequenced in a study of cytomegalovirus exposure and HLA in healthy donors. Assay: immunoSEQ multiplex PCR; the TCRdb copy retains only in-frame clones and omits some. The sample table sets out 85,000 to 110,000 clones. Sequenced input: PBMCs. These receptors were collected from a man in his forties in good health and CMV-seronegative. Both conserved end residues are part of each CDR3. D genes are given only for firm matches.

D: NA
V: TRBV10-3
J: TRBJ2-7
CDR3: CAISESEEDRNF
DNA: TGTGCCATCAGTGAGTCGGAGGAAGACAGGAACTTC

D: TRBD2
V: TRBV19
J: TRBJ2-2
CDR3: CASMRGLANTGELFF
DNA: TGTGCCAGTATGCGGGGACTAGCGAACACCGGGGAGCTGTTTTTT

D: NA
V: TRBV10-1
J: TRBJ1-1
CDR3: CASRRTENAEAFF
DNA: TGCGCCAGCAGACGGACAGAGAACGCTGAAGCTTTCTTT

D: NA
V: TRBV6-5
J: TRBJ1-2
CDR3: CASSTGYGYTF
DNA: TGTGCCAGCAGCACAGGGTATGGCTACACCTTC

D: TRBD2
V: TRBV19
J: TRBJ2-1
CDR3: CASSIRGSRNEQFF
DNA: TGTGCCAGTAGTATACGCGGGAGCCGCAATGAGCAGTTCTTC

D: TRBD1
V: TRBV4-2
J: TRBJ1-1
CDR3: CASSQGQGAAYTEAFF
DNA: TGTGCCAGCAGCCAAGGACAGGGGGCAGCCTACACTGAAGCTTTCTTT

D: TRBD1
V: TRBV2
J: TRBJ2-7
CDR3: CASSVLGQGGLEQYF
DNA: TGTGCCAGCAGTGTGCTAGGACAGGGTGGACTCGAGCAGTACTTC

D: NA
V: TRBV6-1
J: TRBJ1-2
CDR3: CASSGLAVANYGYTF
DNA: TGTGCCAGCAGTGGTTTGGCGGTTGCTAACTATGGCTACACCTTC

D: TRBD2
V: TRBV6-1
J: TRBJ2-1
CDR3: CASSEYWSSGRAVLNEQFF
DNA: TGTGCCAGCAGTGAATACTGGTCTAGCGGGAGGGCCGTTCTCAATGAGCAGTTCTTC

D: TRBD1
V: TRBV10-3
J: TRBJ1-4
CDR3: CAISEGRGSGATNEKLFF
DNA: TGTGCCATCAGTGAAGGCAGGGGGTCCGGAGCAACTAATGAAAAACTGTTTTTT

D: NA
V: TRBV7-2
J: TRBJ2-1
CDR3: CASSPGPLVNEQFF
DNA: TGTGCCAGCAGCCCTGGCCCCCTTGTGAATGAGCAGTTCTTC

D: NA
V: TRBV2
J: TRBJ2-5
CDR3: CASSWTAQETQYF
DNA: TGTGCCAGCAGTTGGACAGCTCAAGAGACCCAGTACTTC

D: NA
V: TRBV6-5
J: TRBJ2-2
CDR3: CASTLRPENTGELFF
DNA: TGTGCCAGCACCCTGCGGCCTGAAAACACCGGGGAGCTGTTTTTT

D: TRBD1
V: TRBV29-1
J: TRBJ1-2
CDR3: CSVQTGERSYGYTF
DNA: TGCAGCGTCCAGACAGGGGAAAGAAGCTATGGCTACACCTTC

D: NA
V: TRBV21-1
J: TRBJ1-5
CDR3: CASSKVRARNSNQPQHF
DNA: TGTGCCAGCAGCAAAGTGAGGGCGAGGAACAGCAATCAGCCCCAGCATTTT

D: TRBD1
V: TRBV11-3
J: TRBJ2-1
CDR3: CASSQAGQGDYNEQFF
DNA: TGTGCCAGCAGTCAGGCCGGACAGGGGGACTACAATGAGCAGTTCTTC

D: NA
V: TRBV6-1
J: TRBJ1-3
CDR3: CASSAPGGPSGNTIYF
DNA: TGTGCCAGCAGTGCCCCGGGGGGTCCCTCTGGAAACACCATATATTTT

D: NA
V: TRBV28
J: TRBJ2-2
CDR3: CASIGWQRTGELFF
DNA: TGTGCCAGCATTGGGTGGCAGCGCACCGGGGAGCTGTTTTTT

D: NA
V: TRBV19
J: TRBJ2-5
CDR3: CASGQRETQYF
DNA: TGTGCCAGTGGACAGCGTGAGACCCAGTACTTC

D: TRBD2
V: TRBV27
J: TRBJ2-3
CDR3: CASSLVTSGGANTQYF
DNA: TGTGCCAGCAGTTTAGTGACTAGCGGGGGGGCAAATACGCAGTATTTT

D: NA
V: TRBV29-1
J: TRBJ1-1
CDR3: CSAVPRNTEAFF
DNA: TGCAGCGCTGTACCGAGGAACACTGAAGCTTTCTTT

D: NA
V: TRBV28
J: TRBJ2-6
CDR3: CASSPLQGNSGANVLTF
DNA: TGTGCCAGCAGTCCCCTCCAGGGGAACTCTGGGGCCAACGTCCTGACTTTC

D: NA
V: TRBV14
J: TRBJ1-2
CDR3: CASSQEGRVLGYTF
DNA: TGTGCCAGCAGCCAAGAAGGCAGGGTCCTCGGCTACACCTTC

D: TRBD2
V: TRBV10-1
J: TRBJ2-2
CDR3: CASSDGGRADPGELFF
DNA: TGCGCCAGCAGTGACGGCGGGAGGGCCGATCCCGGGGAGCTGTTTTTT

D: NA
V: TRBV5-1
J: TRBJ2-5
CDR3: CASSMDSQETQYF
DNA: TGCGCCAGCAGCATGGACAGCCAAGAGACCCAGTACTTC

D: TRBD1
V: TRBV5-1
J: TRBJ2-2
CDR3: CASSIGQAGPGELFF
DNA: TGCGCCAGCAGCATCGGACAGGCTGGGCCCGGGGAGCTGTTTTTT

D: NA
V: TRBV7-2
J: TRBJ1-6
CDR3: CASSLWGEGNSPLHF
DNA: TGTGCCAGCAGCTTATGGGGGGAGGGGAATTCACCCCTCCACTTT

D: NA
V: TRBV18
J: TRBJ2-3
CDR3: CASSPPSSPTDTQYF
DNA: TGTGCCAGCTCACCACCGTCTAGCCCCACAGATACGCAGTATTTT

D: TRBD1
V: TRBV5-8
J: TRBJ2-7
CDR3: CASSFEGASGTGSNEQYF
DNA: TGTGCCAGCAGCTTTGAAGGGGCCTCCGGGACAGGGAGCAACGAGCAGTACTTC

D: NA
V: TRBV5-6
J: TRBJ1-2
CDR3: CASSPPQGYGYTF
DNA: TGTGCCAGCAGCCCACCACAGGGCTATGGCTACACCTTC

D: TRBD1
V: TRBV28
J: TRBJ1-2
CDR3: CASSPRDRKYGYTF
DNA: TGTGCCAGCAGTCCTAGGGACAGGAAATATGGCTACACCTTC

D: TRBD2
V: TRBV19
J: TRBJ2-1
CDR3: CASSTREGVPYNEQFF
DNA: TGTGCCAGTAGTACCCGGGAGGGTGTCCCCTACAATGAGCAGTTCTTC

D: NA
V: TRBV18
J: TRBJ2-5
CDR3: CASSPPKGDGETQYF
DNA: TGTGCCAGCTCACCACCGAAGGGAGATGGGGAGACCCAGTACTTC

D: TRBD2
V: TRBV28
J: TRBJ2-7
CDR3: CATGGTYEQYF
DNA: TGTGCCACCGGGGGGACCTACGAGCAGTACTTC

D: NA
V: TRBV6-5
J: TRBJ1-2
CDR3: CASRQGRANYGYTF
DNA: TGTGCCAGCAGACAGGGCCGAGCTAACTATGGCTACACCTTC

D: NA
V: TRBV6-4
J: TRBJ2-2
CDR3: CASSDWGANTGELFF
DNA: TGTGCCAGCAGTGACTGGGGGGCGAACACCGGGGAGCTGTTTTTT

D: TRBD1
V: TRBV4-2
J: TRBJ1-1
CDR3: CASSPTGGRDEAFF
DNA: TGTGCCAGCAGCCCTACAGGGGGCAGGGATGAAGCTTTCTTT